A selection of T cell receptor beta chains follows, all from one sample in a study of T cells in Graves' hyperthyroidism and ophthalmopathy. One entry per CDR3 protein results from TCRdb running MiXCR on the multiplex PCR reads. The sample lists nearly 750,000 distinct CDR3 sequences; 30% to 40% were seen once. Sequencing was performed on blood. All receptors come from a woman aged 40 to 49 with Graves' hyperthyroidism. Both conserved end residues are part of each CDR3. A D gene is named only where the DNA matches it firmly. For some rows the clone size is stated as once, few or many, or as a class when expanded; others skip it.

size: -
V: TRBV10-3
J: TRBJ1-6
D: TRBD1
CDR3: CATERDRDNSPLHF
DNA: TGTGCCACCGAACGGGACAGGGATAATTCACCCCTCCACTTT

size: -
V: TRBV7-9
J: TRBJ2-7
D: -
CDR3: CASSFGRSNEQYF
DNA: TGTGCCAGCAGCTTCGGTCGGAGCAATGAGCAGTACTTC

size: -
V: TRBV29-1
J: TRBJ2-7
D: TRBD2
CDR3: CSGAGTSGPNEQYF
DNA: TGCAGCGGGGCCGGGACTAGCGGCCCCAATGAGCAGTACTTC

size: many
V: TRBV2
J: TRBJ1-5
D: -
CDR3: CASRRGQGIGNNQPQHF
DNA: TGTGCCAGCAGGAGGGGTCAGGGGATTGGAAACAATCAGCCCCAGCATTTT

size: -
V: TRBV5-1
J: TRBJ1-5
D: TRBD1
CDR3: CASSLATGFNQPQHF
DNA: TGTGCCAGCAGCCTCGCGACAGGGTTCAATCAGCCCCAGCATTTT

size: -
V: TRBV19
J: TRBJ2-2
D: TRBD2
CDR3: CASSLPGLAGGRNTGELFF
DNA: TGTGCCAGTAGTCTCCCAGGACTAGCGGGAGGGCGGAACACCGGGGAGCTGTTTTTT

size: many
V: TRBV7-9
J: TRBJ1-6
D: -
CDR3: CASSFEGSYNSPLHF
DNA: TGTGCCAGCAGCTTTGAGGGTTCCTATAATTCACCCCTCCACTTT

size: many
V: TRBV2
J: TRBJ2-6
D: TRBD1
CDR3: CASSVTGALGANVLTF
DNA: TGTGCCAGCAGTGTGACAGGGGCCCTTGGGGCCAACGTCCTGACTTTC

size: -
V: TRBV9
J: TRBJ2-5
D: -
CDR3: CASSSEEADQETQYF
DNA: TGTGCCAGCAGCTCAGAGGAGGCAGACCAAGAGACCCAGTACTTC

size: few
V: TRBV11-2
J: TRBJ1-1
D: TRBD1
CDR3: CASSLEGQGGEAFF
DNA: TGTGCCAGCAGCTTAGAGGGTCAGGGGGGTGAAGCTTTCTTT

size: -
V: TRBV2
J: TRBJ2-2
D: TRBD2
CDR3: CASTQLAAPNTGELLF
DNA: TGTGCCAGCACTCAACTAGCGGCCCCGAACACCGGGGAGCTGCTTTTT

size: few
V: TRBV2
J: TRBJ1-4
D: -
CDR3: CASSGWQEKLFF
DNA: TGTGCCAGCAGTGGATGGCAGGAAAAACTGTTTTTT

size: many
V: TRBV12-3/TRBV12-4
J: TRBJ1-3
D: -
CDR3: CASSLAGYSGNTIYF
DNA: TGTGCCAGCAGTTTAGCAGGGTACTCTGGAAACACCATATATTTT

size: few
V: TRBV20-1
J: TRBJ2-5
D: TRBD1
CDR3: CSARNPGQRIQETQYF
DNA: TGCAGTGCTAGAAACCCGGGACAGAGAATCCAAGAGACCCAGTACTTC

size: many
V: TRBV12-3/TRBV12-4
J: TRBJ1-3
D: -
CDR3: CASSFGGAGNTIYF
DNA: TGTGCCAGCAGTTTCGGGGGGGCTGGAAACACCATATATTTT

size: -
V: TRBV9
J: TRBJ2-5
D: TRBD2
CDR3: CASSVAGGPKTQYF
DNA: TGTGCCAGCAGCGTAGCGGGGGGGCCGAAGACCCAGTACTTC

size: -
V: TRBV9
J: TRBJ2-1
D: TRBD2
CDR3: CASRLSRAGGEVWFF
DNA: TGTGCCAGCAGACTCTCGAGGGCGGGAGGGGAAGTGTGGTTCTTC

size: few
V: TRBV12-3/TRBV12-4
J: TRBJ2-5
D: -
CDR3: CASTPRDKETQYF
DNA: TGTGCCAGCACACCCCGGGACAAAGAGACCCAGTACTTC

size: -
V: TRBV20-1
J: TRBJ2-7
D: TRBD2
CDR3: CSARPPSGLAGSHEQYF
DNA: TGCAGTGCTAGACCTCCCAGCGGACTAGCGGGAAGCCACGAGCAGTACTTC

size: many
V: TRBV20-1
J: TRBJ1-1
D: TRBD1
CDR3: CSARGGRDTEAFF
DNA: TGCAGTGCCAGGGGGGGGCGGGACACTGAAGCTTTCTTT

size: -
V: TRBV19
J: TRBJ1-5
D: -
CDR3: CASWGRGSRNQPQHF
DNA: TGTGCCAGTTGGGGAAGGGGCAGCCGCAATCAGCCCCAGCATTTT

size: few
V: TRBV6-7
J: TRBJ1-1
D: TRBD1
CDR3: CASRRGQGINEAFF
DNA: TGTGCCAGCAGGAGAGGACAGGGAATAAATGAAGCTTTCTTT

size: -
V: TRBV3-1
J: TRBJ1-6
D: TRBD1
CDR3: CASTWTGKNSPLHF
DNA: TGTGCCAGCACCTGGACAGGGAAAAATTCACCCCTCCACTTT

size: -
V: TRBV7-2
J: TRBJ2-2
D: TRBD1
CDR3: CASSVVGGLDTGELFF
DNA: TGTGCCAGCAGCGTAGTAGGGGGCCTTGACACCGGGGAGCTGTTTTTT

size: many
V: TRBV7-9
J: TRBJ1-3
D: -
CDR3: CASSVQAIGNTIYF
DNA: TGTGCCAGCAGCGTCCAGGCGATTGGAAACACCATATATTTT

size: once
V: TRBV15
J: TRBJ1-1
D: -
CDR3: CATSSRTVNTEAFF
DNA: TGTGCCACCAGCAGTAGGACAGTGAACACTGAAGCTTTCTTT

size: -
V: TRBV29-1
J: TRBJ2-5
D: -
CDR3: CSVRREQGNQYF
DNA: TGCAGCGTTAGGCGGGAACAGGGGAACCAGTACTTC

size: many
V: TRBV28
J: TRBJ1-1
D: -
CDR3: CASSFSSSEAFF
DNA: TGTGCCAGCAGTTTTTCCAGCTCTGAAGCTTTCTTT

size: many
V: TRBV7-9
J: TRBJ1-4
D: -
CDR3: CASSPGFRTNEKLFF
DNA: TGTGCCAGCAGCCCAGGGTTTCGGACTAATGAAAAACTGTTTTTT

size: -
V: TRBV4-1
J: TRBJ1-5
D: -
CDR3: CASSQSHRGIQGQPQHF
DNA: TGCGCCAGCAGCCAATCCCATCGGGGCATACAGGGTCAGCCCCAGCATTTT

size: many
V: TRBV2
J: TRBJ1-1
D: -
CDR3: CASFREPGADTEAFF
DNA: TGTGCCAGCTTTCGGGAGCCGGGGGCAGACACTGAAGCTTTCTTT

size: few
V: TRBV7-9
J: TRBJ1-1
D: -
CDR3: CASSLFQYGAFF
DNA: TGTGCCAGCAGCCTATTCCAGTATGGGGCTTTCTTT

size: -
V: TRBV5-6
J: TRBJ2-7
D: -
CDR3: CASSLPSGPQVEQYF
DNA: TGTGCCAGCAGCCTACCGTCGGGACCGCAAGTAGAGCAGTACTTC

size: -
V: TRBV19
J: TRBJ2-1
D: -
CDR3: CASSDPSGGPYNEQFF
DNA: TGTGCCAGTAGTGACCCAAGCGGAGGACCCTACAATGAGCAGTTCTTC

size: few
V: TRBV5-1
J: TRBJ1-5
D: TRBD1
CDR3: CASSLQGADNQPQHF
DNA: TGCGCCAGCAGCTTACAGGGGGCTGACAATCAGCCCCAGCATTTT

size: -
V: TRBV7-2
J: TRBJ1-3
D: -
CDR3: CASSLIDGSKYGNTIYF
DNA: TGTGCCAGCAGCTTAATTGATGGGTCCAAATATGGAAACACCATATATTTT

size: -
V: TRBV6-6
J: TRBJ1-2
D: -
CDR3: CASRRQAASGYGYTF
DNA: TGTGCCAGCAGAAGACAAGCGGCTTCTGGCTATGGCTACACCTTC

size: few
V: TRBV14
J: TRBJ1-1
D: -
CDR3: CASSQVGIMNTEAFF
DNA: TGTGCCAGCAGCCAAGTTGGGATCATGAACACTGAAGCTTTCTTT

size: many
V: TRBV12-3/TRBV12-4
J: TRBJ1-5
D: -
CDR3: CASSRQLNQPQHF
DNA: TGTGCCAGCAGTAGACAGTTGAATCAGCCCCAGCATTTT

size: many
V: TRBV7-9
J: TRBJ1-4
D: TRBD1
CDR3: CASSPGGHGNEKLFF
DNA: TGTGCCAGCAGCCCAGGGGGACACGGGAATGAAAAACTGTTTTTT

size: -
V: TRBV4-1
J: TRBJ2-5
D: -
CDR3: CASSQDLTAEIQETQYF
DNA: TGCGCCAGCAGCCAAGATCTAACCGCGGAGATTCAAGAGACCCAGTACTTC

size: -
V: TRBV2
J: TRBJ1-1
D: TRBD1
CDR3: CASSERDRNTEAFF
DNA: TGTGCCAGCAGTGAAAGGGACAGGAACACTGAAGCTTTCTTT

size: many
V: TRBV11-2
J: TRBJ2-7
D: TRBD2
CDR3: CASSLAGSPHYEQYF
DNA: TGTGCCAGCAGCCTAGCGGGATCACCACACTACGAGCAGTACTTC

size: many
V: TRBV11-2
J: TRBJ1-4
D: -
CDR3: CASSLDGVSEKLFF
DNA: TGTGCCAGCAGCTTAGACGGAGTCAGTGAAAAACTGTTTTTT

size: few
V: TRBV29-1
J: TRBJ2-5
D: -
CDR3: CSVGDRQGGETQYF
DNA: TGCAGCGTTGGAGATCGACAGGGAGGAGAGACCCAGTACTTC

size: -
V: TRBV11-2
J: TRBJ2-7
D: -
CDR3: CASSLGGAGVGEQYF
DNA: TGTGCCAGCAGCTTAGGGGGGGCAGGGGTGGGCGAGCAGTACTTC